A single sample is the source of the 14 T cell receptor beta chains below, sequenced in a study of response to subunit inactivated influenza vaccine. One entry per CDR3 protein results from TCRdb running MiXCR on the RT-PCR reads. The data contain just over 300,000 distinct CDR3 sequences, around a fifth of them singletons. The starting material was PBMCs from blood, obtained approximately 20 months after vaccination. These receptors all come from a man aged 50-75 years who received an inactivated influenza vaccine.

In this sample, this clonotype turned up a few times. The rearrangement links TRBV4-1 to TRBJ1-3; TRBD1 matches at 8 bases. CDR1 MGHRA and CDR2 YSYEKL come from the germline V gene. J gave up 3 bases and V 2 bases, and 18 bases lay outside the gene matches. The CDR3 totals 20 residues. CDR3 bases: TGCGCCAGCAGCCAAAAGGGGCACCGGGACAGGAGGTCCGATGGAAACACCATATATTTT. This codes for CASSQKGHRDRRSDGNTIYF.

The table lists this clonotype with many counts. The V gene is TRBV6-5, the J gene TRBJ1-5; possibly TRBD1 for D (6 bases). V was cut by 2 bases and J by 3 bases, with 11 bases left in between. CDR1 and CDR2 from the germline V gene are MNHEY and SVGAGI. The CDR3 is 15 residues long. CDR3 coding DNA: TGTGCCAGCAGTTACCGGCAGGGGAACAATCAGCCCCAGCATTTT. Translating it yields CASSYRQGNNQPQHF.

In its sample, this clonotype was seen a few times. The chain has TRBV4-2 and TRBJ2-3, with 9 positions matching TRBD2. Per germline, CDR1 LGHNA and CDR2 YNFKEQ. The CDR3 extends over 16 amino acids. V trimming: 0 bases; J trimming: 3 bases; junction bases outside the gene matches: 4. The CDR3 nucleotides read TGTGCCAGCAGCCAAGATGCGGGGGGGGGTACAGATACGCAGTATTTT. The encoded protein is CASSQDAGGGTDTQYF.

This chain links TRBV4-3 with TRBJ2-1, with no clear D. There are 15 residues in the CDR3. The germline V and J ends were trimmed by 0 bases and 7 bases, with 13 bases remaining between them. Germline V gene lookup returns CDR1 LGHNA and CDR2 YSLEER. The CDR3 DNA follows: TGCGCCAGCAGCCAAGATTATTCCCCCAGTAATGAGCAGTTCTTC. As protein: CASSQDYSPSNEQFF.

This chain uses TRBV2 with TRBJ1-2; D unresolved. The CDR3 sequence is 12 residues long. V dropped 4 bases and J dropped 2 bases, with 5 bases sitting between them. Germline V gene lookup returns CDR1 SNHLY and CDR2 FYNNEI. The DNA of the CDR3 is TGTGCCAGCAGTGGACCCAACTATGGCTACACCTTC. Translated: CASSGPNYGYTF.

The chain links TRBV5-1 to TRBJ1-2; possibly TRBD1 for D (5 bases). Germline V gives CDR1 SGHRS, CDR2 YFSETQ. The CDR3 contains 14 residues. The V end lost 7 bases, the J end lost 5 bases, and 18 bases lay between the germline ends. The CDR3 DNA sequence: TGCGCCAGCCGCCTGCAGGGTAAAGGGTATGGCTACACCTTC. This translates into CASRLQGKGYGYTF.

This chain connects TRBV4-3 to TRBJ2-1; perhaps TRBD1 as D (5 bases). The CDR3 is 13 residues long. Germline V gene lookup returns CDR1 LGHNA and CDR2 YSLEER. V lost 5 bases to trimming and J lost 8 bases, with 13 bases between them. CDR3 sequence reads: CASSTRQFDEQFF. CDR3 nucleotides: TGCGCCAGCAGCACCCGACAGTTCGATGAGCAGTTCTTC.

The chain links TRBV9 to TRBJ2-7; D not resolved. This CDR3 has 13 residues. Trimming pared 1 base from V and 5 bases from J, leaving 10 bases between. CDR1 and CDR2 from the germline V gene are SGDLS and YYNGEE. CDR3 in amino acids: CASSVTPRDEQYF. The CDR3 DNA reads TGTGCCAGCAGCGTAACCCCCCGCGACGAGCAGTACTTC.

This rearrangement joins TRBV24-1 to TRBJ2-1, with D possibly being TRBD1 (6 bases). The germline gives CDR1 KGHDR, CDR2 SFDVKD. With 0 bases removed from V and 8 bases from J, the gap between germline ends came to 13 bases. There are 15 residues in the CDR3. CDR3 DNA sequence: TGTGCCACCAGTGATTTGCGAACAGGGTGGGATGAGCAGTTCTTC. Amino acids: CATSDLRTGWDEQFF.

This chain joins TRBV7-8 and TRBJ2-5, with D possibly being TRBD1 or TRBD2 (6 bases each). V shed 1 base and J shed 0 bases, with 15 bases lying between them. The CDR3 covers 17 residues. Germline values: CDR1 SGHVS, CDR2 FQNEAQ. The CDR3 DNA sequence: TGTGCCAGCAGCTTAGGATGGGGGGCTCAGTACCAAGAGACCCAGTACTTC. It is translated as CASSLGWGAQYQETQYF.

This clonotype turned up a few times. The chain links TRBV20-1 to TRBJ1-2; D uncertain. The CDR3 covers 11 residues. Germline V gene lookup returns CDR1 DFQATT and CDR2 SNEGSKA (reference sequence). Trimming shortened V by 0 bases and J by 6 bases, and 5 bases separated the two germline ends. CDR3 DNA: TGCAGTGCTAGAGATACAGATGGCTACACCTTC. Translation: CSARDTDGYTF.

In this sample, this clonotype turned up a few times. The gene calls are TRBV20-1 and TRBJ1-5; 10 bases fit TRBD1. The CDR3 length is 13 residues. The V segment lost 6 bases and the J segment 11 bases; nucleotides outside the gene matches: 10. Germline lookup yields CDR1 DFQATT and CDR2 SNEGSKA (reference sequence). CDR3 in DNA: TGCAGTGCACCCCCCGGGACAGGGGAGTCCCAGCATTTT. Its protein is CSAPPGTGESQHF.

CDR3 amino acids: CASSLLEWGGNKQYF. Written as DNA, the CDR3 is TGTGCCAGCAGCTTACTGGAGTGGGGAGGGAATAAGCAGTATTTT. The V gene is TRBV7-8, the J gene TRBJ2-3; 7 bases are a match to TRBD2. The CDR3 length is 15 residues. V gave up 2 bases and J gave up 11 bases; unmatched junction bases: 13. Germline CDR1 and CDR2: SGHVS and FQNEAQ.

This chain links TRBV6-1 with TRBJ1-3; 7 nucleotides agree with TRBD1. V trimming: 6 bases; J trimming: 1 base; junction bases outside the gene matches: 6. The CDR3 has 15 residues. Germline V gives CDR1 MNHNS, CDR2 SASEGT. The CDR3 DNA reads TGTGCCAGCAGATCTGTGACAGGGTCTGGAAACACCATATATTTT. It encodes CASRSVTGSGNTIYF.